The T cell receptor (beta chain) described here comes from a study of response to subunit inactivated influenza vaccine (dated by TCRdb to between 2017 and 2018). Regarding the study in general: To follow how T cells responded to a trivalent subunit inactivated influenza vaccine, the researchers relied on deep quantitative profiling of the T cell receptor repertoire. Overall results and qualifications from the work: According to the authors, only a limited number of new T cells may be recruited by each seasonal influenza vaccination.

The receptor library was made with RT-PCR. Sequencing used an Illumina HiSeq 2500. Clones were called with MiXCR by TCRdb after fastp trimmed the public reads at Q25, and only in-frame beta chains were retained. Records with the same CDR3 protein are collapsed into one entry carrying the most frequent genes and DNA. This sample lists roughly 570,000 distinct CDR3 sequences; about an eighth were detected once. In total, the top ten clones hold around 13% of the sample. This clonotype was seen many times. The specificity of this receptor is unknown. Per-nucleotide qualities are absent, and no much larger clonotype sits a single base away. In light of the paper, this sample's time point label describes: more than 40 days after influenza vaccine administration. The CDR1 and CDR2 encoded by the germline V gene are SGHTA and FQGNSA. At the junction V is shortened by 2 bases and J by 6 bases, with 13 bases in between. The CDR3 contains 14 residues, cysteine and phenylalanine counted. CDR3 DNA only is kept here, 42 bases in frame from base 1.

The receptor chain draws on TRBV7-2 and TRBJ1-2; the D gene is unclear. The material sequenced was PBMCs from blood, taken roughly 46 days after vaccination. The receptor's source is a man between 50 and 59 years old who received an inactivated influenza vaccine. Donor details come from another sample of the same person, matched by shared clones. The DNA is as follows: TGTGCCAGCAGCTTATTTCAGGCTGGCGATGGCTACACCTTC. Its protein reads: CASSLFQAGDGYTF.